Below are 26 T cell receptor beta chains sequenced from a single sample in a study of T cell repertoires in cytomegalovirus infection. MiXCR, applied by TCRdb to the reads, yields one record per CDR3 protein. In the table there are a few hundred thousand distinct CDR3 sequences, about a third of which are singletons. No antigen has been assigned to these receptors. The sequenced sample was cultured PBMCs, obtained from culture after CMV antigen stimulation. All receptors come from a human donor in good health (CMV status not recorded). Some clones in this sample may be carry-over from other donors' samples.

The CDR3 sequence is CASSLPVMDTQYF. The CDR3 region has the DNA TGTGCCAGCAGTTTACCGGTGATGGATACGCAGTATTTT. The chain combines TRBV28 with TRBJ2-3; D gene ambiguous. Germline V gene lookup returns CDR1 MDHEN and CDR2 SYDVKM. The CDR3 consists of 13 residues. Trimming cost V 2 bases and J 6 bases, with 9 bases left between them.

This clonotype was recorded at least ten times. The V gene is TRBV7-3, the J gene TRBJ2-2; the D is unclear. This CDR3 region has 14 residues. The V gene lost 2 bases and the J gene lost 4 bases, with 8 bases spanning the gap. The germline V gene encodes CDR1 SGHTA and CDR2 FQGTGA. CDR3 in amino acids: CASSLQAVTGELFF. The CDR3 DNA reads TGTGCCAGCAGCTTACAGGCCGTCACCGGGGAGCTGTTTTTT.

V gene TRBV7-7 combines with J gene TRBJ2-2; D unclear. V was pared by 5 bases and J by 7 bases, with 17 bases between. The CDR3 length is 15 residues. Germline lookup yields CDR1 SSHAT and CDR2 FNYEAQ (reference sequence). The CDR3 bases are TGTGCCAGCAGCAACAACCTAGGCGTGGGCGGGGAGCTGTTTTTT. Translated: CASSNNLGVGGELFF.

The rearrangement joins TRBV5-6 to TRBJ1-5; D gene uncertain. CDR1 SGHDT and CDR2 YYEEEE come from the germline V gene. Trimming stripped 0 bases from V and 4 bases from J, with 8 bases between. The CDR3 is 14 residues long. This chain's CDR3 is CASSLERDNQPQHF. Written as DNA, the CDR3 is TGTGCCAGCAGCTTGGAGAGGGATAATCAGCCCCAGCATTTT. Combining the CDR3 with reference TRBV5-6 and TRBJ1-5 gives the whole variable domain DAGVTQSPTHLIKTRGQQVTLRCSPKSGHDTVSWYQQALGQGPQFIFQYYEEEERQRGNFPDRFSGHQFPNYSSELNVNALLLGDSALYLCASSLERDNQPQHFGDGTRLSIL.

The rearrangement links TRBV18 to TRBJ1-1, with a possible D match to TRBD1 (6 bases). The CDR3 contains 14 residues. CDR1 is KGHSH and CDR2 is LQKENI in the germline V gene. V was shortened by 4 bases and J by 5 bases, with 14 bases between the two germline ends. The CDR3 nucleotides read TGTGCCAGCTCACGCGAAACAGGGCGGACTGAAGCTTTCTTT. Amino acids: CASSRETGRTEAFF.

In this sample, this clonotype turned up a few times. The DNA of the CDR3 is TGTGCCAGCAGCCACAGGGTAGGCGGCTATGGCTACACCTTC. Protein product: CASSHRVGGYGYTF. The chain recombines TRBV14 with TRBJ1-2, with D perhaps TRBD1 (5 bases). The CDR3 extends over 14 amino acids. V dropped 3 bases and J dropped 4 bases, with 12 bases sitting between them. CDR1 and CDR2 (germline): SGHDN, FVKESK.

This clonotype was counted a few times. J is TRBJ1-1 and V is TRBV7-2; the D is unclear. Germline V gene data show CDR1 as SGHTA and CDR2 as FQGNSA. The CDR3 contains 13 residues. V lost 1 base and J lost 11, with 14 bases in between. CDR3 in amino acids: CASSLGERVIAFF. The CDR3 nucleotides are TGTGCCAGCAGCTTAGGAGAGCGGGTTATTGCTTTCTTT.

This clonotype was observed a handful of times. This chain joins TRBV6-2 or TRBV6-3 and TRBJ2-5; D is unresolved. The germline V gene encodes CDR1 MNHEY and CDR2 SVGEGT. The CDR3 has 13 amino acids. Trimming shortened V by 2 bases and J by 4 bases, and 8 bases separated the two germline ends. The CDR3, as DNA: TGTGCCAGCAGTTACCAGGAGTTAGAGACCCAGTACTTC. It encodes CASSYQELETQYF.

The chain uses TRBV12-3 or TRBV12-4 and TRBJ1-5; D might be TRBD1 (5 bases). The CDR3 extends over 16 amino acids. Trimming cost V 2 bases and J 1 base, with 12 bases left between them. The CDR3 DNA is TGTGCCAGCAGTTTACCTGCGGGGGGGAGCAATCAGCCCCAGCATTTT. The encoded protein is CASSLPAGGSNQPQHF.

The chain has TRBV15 and TRBJ2-1; no clear D gene. This CDR3 region has 14 residues. V lost 0 bases to trimming and J lost 8 bases, with 11 bases between them. Germline V lookup: CDR1 LNHNV, CDR2 YYDKDF (reference sequence). This CDR3 is CATSRDLSGDEQFF. The CDR3 nucleotides read TGTGCCACCAGCAGAGATTTGAGTGGGGATGAGCAGTTCTTC.

The chain couples TRBV7-6 to TRBJ1-1; D possibly corresponds to TRBD1 (5 bases). V was pared by 5 bases and J by 0 bases, with 19 bases between. The CDR3 extends over 17 amino acids. The germline gives CDR1 SGHVS, CDR2 FNYEAQ. CDR3 nucleotides: TGTGCCAGCAGCCCAGGGAAAGGCACCAATATGAACACTGAAGCTTTCTTT. Residues: CASSPGKGTNMNTEAFF. The entire variable domain, with the rest obtained from reference TRBV7-6 and TRBJ1-1, is as follows: GAGVSQSPRYKVTKRGQDVALRCDPISGHVSLYWYRQALGQGPEFLTYFNYEAQQDKSGLPNDRFSAERPEGSISTLTIQRTEQRDSAMYRCASSPGKGTNMNTEAFFGQGTRLTVV.

This clonotype was observed a handful of times. The chain employs TRBV6-2 or TRBV6-3 and TRBJ2-7, with 9 positions matching TRBD1. Germline CDR1 reads MNHEY; CDR2 reads SVGEGT. The CDR3 sequence is 14 residues long. The trim removed 6 bases at V and 6 bases at J, leaving 9 bases unmatched. CDR3 sequence reads: CASSSGTGLTEQYV. In DNA, the CDR3 is TGTGCCAGCAGCTCCGGGACAGGGTTGACCGAGCAGTACGTC.

V and J are TRBV7-3 and TRBJ2-2; 8 positions match TRBD2. The V gene's germline CDR1 is SGHTA and CDR2 FQGTGA. V shed 1 base, J shed 6 bases, and the junction held 7 bases outside the gene matches. The CDR3 has 16 residues. The CDR3 DNA reads as TGTGCCAGCAGCTTAATCGGGGGACTAGTGGCCGGGGAGCTGTTTTTT. Protein sequence: CASSLIGGLVAGELFF.

This clonotype was recorded a few times. V and J are TRBV7-6 and TRBJ1-5; 7 bases line up with TRBD1. Germline V gene lookup returns CDR1 SGHVS and CDR2 FNYEAQ. Germline trimming cut 1 base from V and 2 bases from J; bases unmatched to any gene: 2. The CDR3 is 15 residues long. The CDR3 loop reads CASSLEGAGNQPQHF. The CDR3 DNA sequence: TGTGCCAGCAGCTTAGAGGGGGCCGGCAATCAGCCCCAGCATTTT.

V and J are TRBV7-2 and TRBJ1-2; 10 bases are a match to TRBD1. CDR3 size: 15 residues. V lost 3 bases, J lost 8 bases, and 9 bases stayed unmatched. Germline-derived CDR1 and CDR2 are SGHTA and FQGNSA. The CDR3, as DNA: TGTGCCAGCAGCTTTCGGGACAGGGGTTTGGGGGGCTACACCTTC. Protein product: CASSFRDRGLGGYTF. Filled out from reference TRBV7-2 and TRBJ1-2, the complete variable domain reads GAGVSQSPSNKVTEKGKDVELRCDPISGHTALYWYRQSLGQGLEFLIYFQGNSAPDKSGLPSDRFSAERTGGSVSTLTIQRTQQEDSAVYLCASSFRDRGLGGYTFGSGTRLTVV.

The chain recombines TRBV28 with TRBJ2-5, with D possibly being TRBD1 or TRBD2 (5 bases each). The CDR3 consists of 14 residues. V lost 6 bases and J 5 bases, leaving 16 bases between the germline ends. From germline, CDR1 is MDHEN and CDR2 SYDVKM. The CDR3 DNA reads TGTGCCAGCAGCCCAGGTGGGGGTTGGGAGACCCAGTACTTC. It yields the protein CASSPGGGWETQYF.

The CDR3 region has the DNA TGTGCCAGCAGTTTGGACACTACGGACGAAAAACTGTTTTTT. It codes for CASSLDTTDEKLFF. The chain is built from TRBV6-5 and TRBJ1-4, with D maybe TRBD1 (5 bases). CDR1 MNHEY and CDR2 SVGAGI come from the germline V gene. The CDR3 is 14 amino acids. Trimming cost V 4 bases and J 8 bases, with 14 bases left between them.

The genes are TRBV5-4 and TRBJ1-6; tentative D call: TRBD1 (6 bases). The CDR3 is 17 residues long. Germline CDR1 and CDR2: SGHNT and YYREEE (reference sequence). V lost 0 bases, J lost 7 bases, and 17 bases lay in between. Here the CDR3 DNA reads TGTGCCAGCAGCTTGGGTCGAACGCGACAGGCAAATTCACCCCTCCACTTT. Translated, it gives CASSLGRTRQANSPLHF.

CDR3 residues: CASSLSWVNTGELFF. The CDR3 DNA reads TGTGCCAGCAGCCTTAGCTGGGTGAACACCGGGGAGCTGTTTTTT. The chain combines TRBV7-2 with TRBJ2-2, with unresolved D. The CDR3 is 15 residues long. The germline V and J ends were trimmed by 5 bases and 1 base, with 11 bases remaining between them. CDR1 and CDR2 (germline): SGHTA, FQGNSA.

The chain is built from TRBV29-1 and TRBJ2-1; D perhaps matches TRBD2 (7 bases). The germline V gene has CDR1 SQVTM and CDR2 ANQGSEA. V was clipped by 4 bases and J by 9 bases, with 19 bases between them. CDR3 size: 14 residues. CDR3 nucleotide sequence: TGCAGCGTTGGATTTTCTGGCGGGGGCGGTGAGCAGTTCTTC. As protein: CSVGFSGGGGEQFF.

The chain couples TRBV12-3 or TRBV12-4 to TRBJ2-1, with D perhaps being TRBD1 or TRBD2 (5 bases each). V lost 3 bases and J lost 5, with 17 bases in between. The CDR3 contains 16 residues. CDR3: CASSFFFKGPDNEQFF. The DNA for the CDR3 is TGTGCCAGCAGTTTTTTTTTCAAGGGACCCGACAATGAGCAGTTCTTC.

This clonotype was seen a handful of times. The rearrangement uses TRBV7-2 and TRBJ2-1; TRBD2 aligns across 7 bases. The V gene end was trimmed by 3 bases and the J gene end by 2 bases; junction bases not matched to a gene: 7. CDR1 SGHTA and CDR2 FQGNSA come from the germline V gene. This CDR3 has 16 residues. CDR3 coding DNA: TGTGCCAGCAGCTTCGCTCTAGCGGCCCCCTACAATGAGCAGTTCTTC. This translates into CASSFALAAPYNEQFF. Using reference TRBV7-2 and TRBJ2-1 for the parts outside the CDR3, the full variable domain is GAGVSQSPSNKVTEKGKDVELRCDPISGHTALYWYRQSLGQGLEFLIYFQGNSAPDKSGLPSDRFSAERTGGSVSTLTIQRTQQEDSAVYLCASSFALAAPYNEQFFGPGTRLTVL.

The rearrangement uses TRBV2 and TRBJ1-4; the D gene is possibly TRBD1 (5 bases). From germline, CDR1 is SNHLY and CDR2 FYNNEI. V lost 8 bases and J lost 8, with 9 bases in between. The CDR3 is made up of 11 amino acids. DNA for the CDR3: TGTGCCAGCTCGACAGAGGAAAAACTGTTTTTT. Its translation: CASSTEEKLFF.

This rearrangement joins TRBV27 to TRBJ2-7, with 8 bases that match TRBD1. After removal of 6 bases from V and 7 bases from J, the junction contained 11 bases not matched to a gene. Germline V lookup: CDR1 MNHEY, CDR2 SMNVEV (reference sequence). The CDR3 spans 14 residues. The DNA for the CDR3 is TGTGCCAGCAGGGGGACAGGCGGATTTGGGGAGCAGTACGTC. Translated, it gives CASRGTGGFGEQYV.

This clonotype was counted a few times. This chain uses TRBV27 with TRBJ1-5; the D gene is possibly TRBD1 (5 bases). The CDR3 runs to 14 residues. CDR1 is MNHEY, CDR2 SMNVEV, per germline (reference sequence). Trimming left V 11 bases short and J 0 bases short, with 14 bases between. CDR3 DNA sequence: TGTGCCTCCAGGGACGGATATAGCAATCAGCCCCAGCATTTT. Translating gives CASRDGYSNQPQHF.

This clonotype was found once. The chain uses TRBV6-2 or TRBV6-3 and TRBJ2-1; 7 bases line up with TRBD2. The CDR3 loop spans 13 amino acids. In germline, CDR1 is MNHEY, CDR2 SVGEGT. V lost 5 bases, J lost 6 bases, and 4 bases stayed unmatched. The CDR3 DNA sequence: TGTGCCAGCAGTCCAGGGACTATCAATGAGCAGTTCTTC. Translated: CASSPGTINEQFF.